These 21 T cell receptor beta chains originate from one sample sequenced in a study of T cell repertoires in aging, cancer and after chemotherapy. Amplification of TCR beta used genomic DNA extracted from peripheral blood. TRB rearrangements spanning V, D and J were amplified using mixed TRB-A/B primers. TCRdb ran MiXCR on the multiplex PCR reads and lists one entry per CDR3 protein. The data hold 4,000 to 6,000 distinct CDR3 sequences, with around 21% observed a single time. The sample consisted of blood. The receptors were sampled from a human donor with a blood cancer.

This clonotype ranks as medium-sized (0.01 to 0.1%). V gene TRBV6-2 or TRBV6-3 combines with J gene TRBJ2-5; no clear D. CDR3 size: 11 residues. Germline V CDR1 and CDR2: MNHEY, SVGEGT. The V and J ends lost 5 bases and 3 bases respectively, with 4 bases between them. CDR3 nucleotides: TGTGCCAGCAGTACCAAAGAGACCCAGTACTTC. This gives the protein CASSTKETQYF.

This clonotype came up a few times. The chain combines TRBV12-3 or TRBV12-4 with TRBJ1-4, with D possibly TRBD1 on 5 matching bases. The CDR3 loop spans 16 amino acids. With 5 bases removed from V and 3 bases from J, the gap between germline ends came to 16 bases. CDR3 residues: CASSHGGGDANEKLFF. The CDR3 DNA sequence: TGTGCCAGCAGTCACGGGGGAGGGGATGCTAATGAAAAACTGTTTTTT.

This clonotype was observed once. A much larger clone differs by one base, so this may be a read error. The chain couples TRBV6-1 to TRBJ1-1; D not certain. This CDR3 contains 14 residues. Trimming took off 5 bases at V and 2 bases at J, with 12 bases between the two ends. CDR1 MNHNS and CDR2 SASEGT come from the germline V gene. The CDR3 loop reads CASSYFGINTEAFF. For the CDR3, the DNA is TGTGCCAGCAGTTACTTTGGGATCAACACTGAAGCTTTCTTT.

This clonotype is judged medium-sized. This rearrangement joins TRBV20-1 to TRBJ2-2; the D gene could be TRBD1 or TRBD2 (5 bases each). V was clipped by 5 bases and J by 0 bases, with 10 bases between them. Looked up from germline, CDR1 is DFQATT and CDR2 is SNEGSKA (reference sequence). The CDR3 has 14 residues. Here the CDR3 reads CSAPQGANTGELFF. In DNA form, the CDR3 reads TGCAGTGCTCCGCAGGGAGCGAACACCGGGGAGCTGTTTTTT.

This clonotype was counted between two and nine times. This rearrangement joins TRBV12-3 or TRBV12-4 to TRBJ1-2, with 10 bases identical to TRBD1. V lost 1 base and J lost 8; bases outside the gene matches: 13. The CDR3 contains 17 residues. The CDR3 sequence is CASSLGGAGQGGIGYTF. The CDR3 nucleotides read TGTGCCAGCAGTTTAGGGGGAGCAGGACAGGGGGGAATAGGCTACACCTTC.

This clonotype is medium-sized in the sample. The chain uses TRBV5-4 and TRBJ2-5; D might be TRBD2 (6 bases). The CDR3 contains 15 residues. Between the trimmed V and J ends, which lost 1 base and 1 base, there was a span of 11 bases. The V gene's germline CDR1 is SGHNT and CDR2 YYREEE (reference sequence). The CDR3 DNA follows: TGTGCCAGCAGCTTGTCTTGGAGGGTCCAAGAGACCCAGTACTTC. Amino acids: CASSLSWRVQETQYF.

This clonotype was observed a single time. This chain joins TRBV12-5 and TRBJ2-3; D call uncertain. V lost 6 bases and J 7 bases, leaving 11 bases between the germline ends. Germline CDR1 is LGHNT and CDR2 is FRNRAP. The CDR3 is made up of 12 amino acids. The CDR3 nucleotides are TGTGCTAGTGGAGAAGAACGTTATACGCAGTATTTT. It yields the protein CASGEERYTQYF.

This clonotype is judged medium-sized. The rearrangement joins TRBV7-2 to TRBJ2-3; possible D gene TRBD2, 6 bases. The CDR3 runs 14 residues. The V end was cut by 8 bases, the J end by 3 bases, with 15 bases between. Germline V gene sequence: CDR1 SGHTA, CDR2 FQGNSA. This chain's CDR3 is CASRRAGLTDTQYF. The CDR3 DNA sequence: TGTGCCAGCCGGCGGGCGGGGCTTACAGATACGCAGTATTTT.

This chain uses TRBV6-5 with TRBJ1-1, with D maybe TRBD1 (6 bases). The length of the CDR3 is 14 residues. Germline V gene sequence: CDR1 MNHEY, CDR2 SVGAGI. With 6 bases removed from V and 0 bases from J, the gap between germline ends came to 11 bases. For the CDR3, the DNA is TGTGCCAGCAGGGGGGCCTATATGAACACTGAAGCTTTCTTT. This translates into CASRGAYMNTEAFF.

In this sample, this clonotype is medium-sized. The chain joins TRBV7-6 to TRBJ2-1; D tentatively reads TRBD1 or TRBD2 (5 bases each). From germline, CDR1 is SGHVS and CDR2 FNYEAQ. V dropped 5 bases and J dropped 0 bases, with 14 bases sitting between them. CDR3 length equals 16 residues. The CDR3 here is CASSQGPRSSYNEQFF. The CDR3 nucleotides read TGTGCCAGCAGCCAGGGACCCCGGAGCTCCTACAATGAGCAGTTCTTC.

V is TRBV18 and J is TRBJ2-7; weak D call: TRBD2 (5 bases). Trimming stripped 2 bases from V and 5 bases from J, with 10 bases between. CDR1 KGHSH and CDR2 LQKENI come from the germline V gene. This CDR3 comprises 13 residues. The chain's CDR3 is CASSPGLSHEQYF. CDR3 sequence (DNA): TGTGCCAGCTCACCAGGACTGTCCCACGAGCAGTACTTC.

The chain employs TRBV18 and TRBJ1-1; D remains ambiguous. CDR1 is KGHSH, CDR2 LQKENI, per germline. The V gene lost 3 bases and the J gene lost 1 base, with 12 bases spanning the gap. The length of the CDR3 is 15 residues. Here the CDR3 reads CASSPRGNENTEAFF. DNA for the CDR3: TGTGCCAGCTCACCTCGGGGAAATGAGAACACTGAAGCTTTCTTT.

This clonotype is medium-sized in the sample. This rearrangement joins TRBV19 to TRBJ1-5, with D possibly TRBD1 on 5 matching bases. Looked up from germline, CDR1 is LNHDA and CDR2 is SQIVND (reference sequence). This CDR3 spans 12 amino acids. V gave up 6 bases and J gave up 5 bases, with 8 bases separating them. In DNA, the CDR3 is TGTGCCAGTAGCCGGGGGGATCAGCCCCAGCATTTT. Protein sequence: CASSRGDQPQHF.

The chain is built from TRBV5-1 and TRBJ1-2, with 7 positions matching TRBD1. The CDR3 sequence is 12 residues long. Germline assignment: CDR1 SGHRS and CDR2 YFSETQ. The trim removed 4 bases at V and 6 bases at J, leaving 3 bases unmatched. The CDR3 protein is CASSTQGNGYTF. The CDR3, as DNA: TGCGCCAGCAGCACACAGGGGAATGGCTACACCTTC.

Remarks on this clonotype: A junction boundary mismatches the germline segment, possibly from a read error. The V call is TRBV6-1, the J call TRBJ1-6; D may be TRBD1 (5 bases). The CDR3 is made up of 13 amino acids. Germline values: CDR1 MNHNS, CDR2 SASEGT. The CDR3 reads CASGRGENSPLHF. CDR3 in DNA: TGCGCCAGCGGTCGGGGGGAGAATTCACCCCTCCACTTT.

In the case of this clonotype: A much bigger clone sits one base away, suggesting this may be a read error. This CDR3 reads CASGWGEIYYEQFF. CDR3 sequence (DNA): TGTGCCAGTGGATGGGGGGAGATCTACTATGAGCAGTTCTTC. The rearrangement joins TRBV12-3 or TRBV12-4 to TRBJ2-1; D is perhaps TRBD2 (6 bases). The CDR3 totals 14 residues.

This clonotype is deemed medium-sized. The chain combines TRBV29-1 with TRBJ1-2, with D possibly TRBD1 on 5 matching bases. Per germline, CDR1 SQVTM and CDR2 ANQGSEA. CDR3 length: 14 amino acids. The V and J ends lost 1 base and 1 base respectively, with 10 bases between them. The CDR3 sequence is CSVEGTRDNYGYTF. In nucleotides, the CDR3 is TGCAGCGTTGAAGGGACCAGGGATAACTATGGCTACACCTTC.

The chain combines TRBV7-2 with TRBJ2-1; the match to TRBD2 covers 9 bases. Per germline, CDR1 SGHTA and CDR2 FQGNSA. V shed 11 bases and J 7 bases; nucleotides not matched to a gene: 12. This CDR3 has 14 residues. CDR3: CADPWAGGQNEQFF. The CDR3 DNA follows: TGTGCCGACCCGTGGGCGGGGGGGCAGAATGAGCAGTTCTTC.

This clonotype was seen a handful of times. V gene TRBV10-1 combines with J gene TRBJ2-1, with D maybe TRBD2 (6 bases). This CDR3 contains 16 residues. The germline V and J ends were trimmed by 0 bases and 0 bases, with 9 bases remaining between them. The germline gives CDR1 WNHNN, CDR2 SYGVQD (reference sequence). CDR3 residues: CASSESSGRSYNEQFF. Written as DNA, the CDR3 is TGCGCCAGCAGTGAGTCTAGCGGCCGCTCCTACAATGAGCAGTTCTTC.

Judged by abundance, this clonotype is medium-sized (0.01 to 0.1%). The chain uses TRBV7-2 and TRBJ2-2, with 8 bases lining up with TRBD1. Germline CDR1 is SGHTA and CDR2 is FQGNSA. The CDR3 has 16 residues. V shed 5 bases, J shed 5 bases, and the junction held 10 bases outside the gene matches. The CDR3 protein is CASSRRTGKGTGELFF. The DNA of the CDR3 is TGTGCCAGCAGCCGAAGGACAGGGAAGGGGACCGGGGAGCTGTTTTTT. Using reference TRBV7-2 and TRBJ2-2 for the parts outside the CDR3, the full variable domain is GAGVSQSPSNKVTEKGKDVELRCDPISGHTALYWYRQSLGQGLEFLIYFQGNSAPDKSGLPSDRFSAERTGGSVSTLTIQRTQQEDSAVYLCASSRRTGKGTGELFFGEGSRLTVL.

A word on this clonotype: At one boundary the junction diverges from the germline segment, which might be a read error. The CDR3 loop is CSADAGSGDF. The DNA of the CDR3 is TGCAGTGCTGATGCAGGGTCCGGGGATTTT. The chain couples TRBV20-1 to TRBJ1-1, with a possible D match to TRBD1 (5 bases). Germline V gives CDR1 DFQATT, CDR2 SNEGSKA (reference sequence). The CDR3 has 10 amino acids.